One sample yielded the 31 T cell receptor beta chains listed below, sequenced in a study of blood T cell repertoires in COVID-19. Profiled with immunoSEQ multiplex PCR; TCRdb holds only in-frame clones, not every one. The table shows tens of thousands of clones, with over 70% occurring only once. What was sequenced was peripheral blood. Receptors originate from a woman older than 75 with active or convalescent COVID-19.

V usage is TRBV11-2 and J usage is TRBJ2-7; 9 bases align to TRBD1. The J segment lost 5 bases and the V segment lost 4 bases, leaving 6 bases of the junction unmatched. Germline lookup yields CDR1 SGHAT and CDR2 FQNNGV. CDR3 size: 14 residues. CDR3 nucleotides: TGTGCCAGCAGCTCTCCGGGACAGGGCCACGAGCAGTACTTC. The encoded protein is CASSSPGQGHEQYF.

The chain recombines TRBV5-5 with TRBJ2-7; 8 bases are a match to TRBD2. The CDR3 runs 14 residues. CDR1 is SGHKS and CDR2 is YYEKEE in the germline V gene (reference sequence). V lost 1 base and J lost 4; bases outside the gene matches: 4. The CDR3 region has the DNA TGTGCCAGCAGCTTGCAGGGACTAGGGTACGAGCAGTACTTC. Amino acid sequence: CASSLQGLGYEQYF.

The chain combines TRBV19 with TRBJ1-2; 7 nucleotides match TRBD1. The germline V gene encodes CDR1 LNHDA and CDR2 SQIVND (reference sequence). The CDR3 sequence is 14 residues long. Germline trimming cut 5 bases from V and 2 bases from J; bases unmatched to any gene: 5. CDR3 protein: CASSAGQQNYGYTF. The CDR3 DNA follows: TGTGCCAGTAGTGCGGGACAGCAAAACTATGGCTACACCTTC.

V and J are TRBV11-2 and TRBJ1-4, with 9 bases lining up with TRBD1. Losses at the gene ends were 1 base for V and 4 bases for J; bases not matched to a gene: 7. Germline-derived CDR1 and CDR2 are SGHAT and FQNNGV. The CDR3 sequence is 17 residues long. The CDR3 bases are TGTGCCAGCAGCTTAGGATCCTACAGGGGGCTTAATGAAAAACTGTTTTTT. Translating gives CASSLGSYRGLNEKLFF.

The chain uses TRBV7-9 and TRBJ2-5; unclear D gene. Germline-derived CDR1 and CDR2 are SEHNR and FQNEAQ (reference sequence). This CDR3 spans 16 amino acids. Trimming left V 2 bases short and J 3 bases short, with 16 bases between. The CDR3 DNA follows: TGTGCCAGCAGCTTATATTTCGGGTACTCCAAAGAGACCCAGTACTTC. Amino acids: CASSLYFGYSKETQYF.

The chain combines TRBV6-5 with TRBJ1-5; weak D call: TRBD1 (6 bases). The CDR3 runs to 13 residues. Germline values: CDR1 MNHEY, CDR2 SVGAGI. The V gene lost 6 bases and the J gene lost 5 bases, with 11 bases spanning the gap. CDR3 sequence: CASSPQGDQPQHF. CDR3 DNA sequence: TGTGCCAGCAGCCCACAGGGAGATCAGCCCCAGCATTTT.

This clone was seen a few times. The chain combines TRBV18 with TRBJ1-1; perhaps TRBD1 as D (5 bases). The CDR3 is 15 residues long. Germline assignment: CDR1 KGHSH and CDR2 LQKENI. The ends were cut back, 3 bases at V and 4 bases at J, with 15 bases in the middle. The CDR3 DNA sequence: TGTGCCAGCTCACCCCGGACGGGGGTTGGCACTGAAGCTTTCTTT. Translating it yields CASSPRTGVGTEAFF.

This chain uses TRBV28 with TRBJ2-1, with TRBD2 matching 15 bases. Trimming at V came to 5 bases and at J to 5 bases, leaving 10 bases not matched to a gene. The CDR3 sequence is 18 residues long. Germline lookup yields CDR1 MDHEN and CDR2 SYDVKM. CDR3 in DNA: TGTGCCAGCAGTCTTACGGGACTAGCGGGAGGTTGGGACAATGAGCAGTTCTTC. Its protein is CASSLTGLAGGWDNEQFF.

This chain uses TRBV3-1 (or the pseudogene TRBV3-2) with TRBJ2-3; possibly TRBD2 for D (6 bases). V was pared by 1 base and J by 6 bases, with 11 bases between. CDR1 is LGHDT, CDR2 YNNKEL, per germline (reference sequence). This CDR3 has 14 amino acids. The CDR3 is CASSQGATSDTQYF. CDR3 DNA: TGTGCCAGCAGCCAAGGAGCAACTAGCGATACGCAGTATTTT.

This clone was detected a few times. J is TRBJ2-7 and V is TRBV5-4; D might be TRBD1 (9 bases). The CDR3 totals 15 residues. Trimming took off 4 bases at V and 3 bases at J, with 17 bases between the two ends. Germline-derived CDR1 and CDR2 are SGHNT and YYREEE (reference sequence). In nucleotides, the CDR3 is TGTGCCAGCAGCCGGGAGGGGGACAGGGTCTACGAGCAGTACTTC. Its translation: CASSREGDRVYEQYF.

The V call is TRBV15, the J call TRBJ1-3; unclear D gene. Germline assignment: CDR1 LNHNV and CDR2 YYDKDF (reference sequence). Trimming shortened V by 1 base and J by 2 bases, and 12 bases separated the two germline ends. This CDR3 contains 16 residues. In DNA, the CDR3 is TGTGCCACCAGCAGAGTCCGGTCGGGTCCTGGAAACACCATATATTTT. Translation gives CATSRVRSGPGNTIYF.

The chain employs TRBV5-1 and TRBJ2-1; 8 nucleotides agree with TRBD1. Germline CDR1 and CDR2: SGHRS and YFSETQ. V shed 2 bases, J shed 0 bases, and the junction held 4 bases outside the gene matches. This CDR3 has 16 amino acids. This CDR3 is CASSLGQGSSYNEQFF. For the CDR3, the DNA is TGCGCCAGCAGCTTAGGACAGGGAAGCTCCTACAATGAGCAGTTCTTC.

This clone was counted a few times. The rearrangement links TRBV11-3 to TRBJ2-3; D may be TRBD2 (5 bases). The CDR3 runs 15 residues. Germline values: CDR1 SGHNT, CDR2 YENEEA. V gave up 1 base and J gave up 4 bases, with 12 bases separating them. The CDR3 reads CASSLGSGIADTQYF. The CDR3 coding sequence is TGTGCCAGCAGCTTAGGGTCCGGGATCGCAGATACGCAGTATTTT.

This clone was recorded a few times. This chain uses TRBV6-6 with TRBJ2-7, with TRBD2 matching over 10 bases. The germline CDR1 and CDR2 sequences are MNHNY and SVGAGI (reference sequence). CDR3 size: 16 residues. V lost 3 bases and J lost 2; bases outside the gene matches: 7. The CDR3: CASSYIAGGRPYEQYF. In nucleotides, the CDR3 is TGTGCCAGCAGTTATATAGCGGGAGGTAGGCCCTACGAGCAGTACTTC.

The chain joins TRBV5-6 to TRBJ2-3, with 9 bases aligning to TRBD2. V dropped 4 bases and J dropped 3; count of bases not matched to a gene: 6. The CDR3 loop spans 15 amino acids. The germline V gene encodes CDR1 SGHDT and CDR2 YYEEEE. The CDR3 sequence is CASSPGTSSTDTQYF. The CDR3 DNA reads TGTGCCAGCAGCCCGGGGACTAGCTCAACAGATACGCAGTATTTT.

The V call is TRBV6-6, the J call TRBJ2-1, with 7 bases that match TRBD2. The CDR3 contains 15 residues. Looked up from germline, CDR1 is MNHNY and CDR2 is SVGAGI (reference sequence). V shed 7 bases, J shed 1 base, and the junction held 7 bases outside the gene matches. The CDR3 protein is CASTPGGSSYNEQFF. The CDR3 DNA reads as TGTGCCAGCACCCCGGGAGGATCGTCCTACAATGAGCAGTTCTTC.

V is TRBV6-5 and J is TRBJ1-6; TRBD1 matches at 7 bases. V trimming: 2 bases; J trimming: 10 bases; junction bases outside the gene matches: 8. Germline V gives CDR1 MNHEY, CDR2 SVGAGI. CDR3 size: 15 residues. CDR3: CASSYAGQENSPLHF. Written as DNA, the CDR3 is TGTGCCAGCAGTTACGCAGGACAGGAAAACTCACCCCTCCACTTT.

The chain employs TRBV27 and TRBJ2-6, with D unclear. The CDR3 contains 16 residues. Germline assignment: CDR1 MNHEY and CDR2 SMNVEV (reference sequence). The ends were cut back, 0 bases at V and 0 bases at J, with 6 bases in the middle. Here the CDR3 DNA reads TGTGCCAGCAGTTTATCCATGAGCTCTGGGGCCAACGTCCTGACTTTC. Encoded protein: CASSLSMSSGANVLTF.

The V gene is TRBV29-1, the J gene TRBJ1-1; TRBD1 agrees at 7 bases. The germline V gene has CDR1 SQVTM and CDR2 ANQGSEA. With V trimmed by 6 bases and J by 0 bases, 10 bases remained unmatched. The CDR3 spans 15 residues. CDR3 residues: CSVWTGPFMNTEAFF. CDR3 bases: TGCAGCGTCTGGACAGGACCCTTCATGAACACTGAAGCTTTCTTT.

CDR3: CSVEDRFSSYNEQFF. The CDR3 nucleotides read TGCAGCGTTGAGGACAGGTTTTCCTCCTACAATGAGCAGTTCTTC. The rearrangement links TRBV29-1 to TRBJ2-1; 7 bases are a match to TRBD1. CDR1 is SQVTM and CDR2 is ANQGSEA in the germline V gene. The CDR3 is 15 residues long. V gave up 3 bases and J gave up 0 bases; unmatched junction bases: 5.

This clone turned up a few times. The genes are TRBV5-1 and TRBJ2-2; D unresolved. The germline V gene has CDR1 SGHRS and CDR2 YFSETQ. The CDR3 has 16 amino acids. Trimming cost V 0 bases and J 4 bases, with 13 bases left between them. The CDR3 loop is CASSLGQVGGTGELFF. CDR3 nucleotides: TGCGCCAGCAGCTTGGGGCAGGTTGGTGGCACCGGGGAGCTGTTTTTT. The complete variable domain, with remaining parts taken from reference TRBV5-1 and TRBJ2-2, reads KAGVTQTPRYLIKTRGQQVTLSCSPISGHRSVSWYQQTPGQGLQFLFEYFSETQRNKGNFPGRFSGRQFSNSRSEMNVSTLELGDSALYLCASSLGQVGGTGELFFGEGSRLTVL.

The chain is built from TRBV5-1 and TRBJ2-1; 7 bases are shared with TRBD1. Germline V gives CDR1 SGHRS, CDR2 YFSETQ. The CDR3 extends over 14 amino acids. V was pared by 3 bases and J by 1 base, with 1 base of the junction left unmatched. CDR3 loop: CASSYRGSYNEQFF. The DNA of the CDR3 is TGCGCCAGCAGCTACAGGGGATCCTACAATGAGCAGTTCTTC. The full variable domain, in which reference TRBV5-1 and TRBJ2-1 provide the parts outside the CDR3, is KAGVTQTPRYLIKTRGQQVTLSCSPISGHRSVSWYQQTPGQGLQFLFEYFSETQRNKGNFPGRFSGRQFSNSRSEMNVSTLELGDSALYLCASSYRGSYNEQFFGPGTRLTVL.

V and J are TRBV28 and TRBJ1-2; 7 bases match TRBD1. The CDR3 is made up of 14 amino acids. With 2 bases clipped from V and 5 bases from J, the junction kept 5 bases outside the gene matches. The germline CDR1 and CDR2 sequences are MDHEN and SYDVKM. CDR3 coding DNA: TGTGCCAGCAGTTTAGACAGGGCAGGGTATGGCTACACCTTC. This encodes CASSLDRAGYGYTF.

V usage is TRBV28 and J usage is TRBJ2-5, with 12 bases aligning to TRBD2. With 0 bases clipped from V and 4 bases from J, the junction kept 9 bases outside the gene matches. Germline CDR1 reads MDHEN; CDR2 reads SYDVKM. This CDR3 comprises 18 residues. CDR3 in amino acids: CASSLWSSGRVGGETQYF. In nucleotides, the CDR3 is TGTGCCAGCAGTTTATGGTCTAGCGGGAGGGTAGGTGGAGAGACCCAGTACTTC.

This chain links TRBV4-1 with TRBJ2-1; TRBD2 matches 9 bases. Trimming cost V 1 base and J 0 bases; bases outside gene matches: 4. This CDR3 comprises 17 residues. Per germline, CDR1 MGHRA and CDR2 YSYEKL. The CDR3 reads CASSQALAGLSYNEQFF. For the CDR3, the DNA is TGCGCCAGCAGCCAAGCCCTAGCGGGGCTCTCCTACAATGAGCAGTTCTTC.

The chain carries TRBV7-8 and TRBJ2-2; D might be TRBD2 (5 bases). V dropped 4 bases and J dropped 7 bases, with 28 bases sitting between them. The CDR3 spans 19 residues. The V gene's germline CDR1 is SGHVS and CDR2 FQNEAQ. CDR3 loop: CASSSSSTQPLVFGGELFF. As DNA, the CDR3 is TGTGCCAGCAGCTCTAGCTCCACGCAGCCACTAGTTTTTGGCGGGGAGCTGTTTTTT.

This chain connects TRBV4-2 to TRBJ2-7; tentatively, D is TRBD2 (6 bases). The CDR3 is 17 amino acids. V shed 0 bases and J shed 2 bases, with 17 bases lying between them. Germline CDR1 LGHNA, CDR2 YNFKEQ. CDR3 region: CASSQDFSRDFPYEQYF. The DNA for the CDR3 is TGTGCCAGCAGCCAAGATTTTTCGAGGGACTTCCCCTACGAGCAGTACTTC.

This clone was seen a single time. The chain couples TRBV7-2 to TRBJ2-1; TRBD2 is a possible D gene (5 bases). The CDR3 contains 18 residues. Trimming stripped 4 bases from V and 0 bases from J, with 19 bases between. Germline loops: CDR1 SGHTA, CDR2 FQGNSA. CDR3 bases: TGTGCCAGCAGCTCTCCGAGGGTGGGCGGTGACTCCTACAATGAGCAGTTCTTC. Translation gives CASSSPRVGGDSYNEQFF. The full variable domain, with the rest looked up from reference TRBV7-2 and TRBJ2-1, is GAGVSQSPSNKVTEKGKDVELRCDPISGHTALYWYRQSLGQGLEFLIYFQGNSAPDKSGLPSDRFSAERTGGSVSTLTIQRTQQEDSAVYLCASSSPRVGGDSYNEQFFGPGTRLTVL.

This chain links TRBV27 with TRBJ2-3; 7 bases map to TRBD1. Germline values: CDR1 MNHEY, CDR2 SMNVEV (reference sequence). V lost 3 bases to trimming and J lost 6 bases; unmatched junction nucleotides: 9. This CDR3 has 15 residues. The CDR3, as DNA: TGTGCCAGCAGTTTTAGCGTCCCGACAGGGGATACGCAGTATTTT. It encodes CASSFSVPTGDTQYF.

The chain carries TRBV27 and TRBJ2-5, with D maybe TRBD2 (6 bases). Germline CDR1 and CDR2: MNHEY and SMNVEV (reference sequence). The CDR3 is 13 residues long. V gave up 5 bases and J gave up 6 bases, with 13 bases separating them. CDR3 in amino acids: CASSLWGEKTQYF. The CDR3 DNA reads as TGTGCCAGCAGTCTGTGGGGGGAGAAGACCCAGTACTTC.

This chain links TRBV15 with TRBJ2-1; 11 bases are shared with TRBD1. This CDR3 region has 17 residues. The germline V gene encodes CDR1 LNHNV and CDR2 YYDKDF (reference sequence). Trimming removed 5 bases from V and 7 bases from J; junction bases left unmatched: 13. The CDR3 loop is CATSSRTGGAGLNEQFF. In DNA, the CDR3 is TGTGCCACCAGCTCCCGGACAGGGGGCGCGGGTTTGAATGAGCAGTTCTTC.